Shown below are 9 T cell receptor beta chains from a single sample sequenced in a study of shared clonotypes between healthy human individuals (TCRdb year 2020). Library construction relied on the immunoSEQ multiplex PCR assay. This is the immuneACCESS table as TCRdb keeps it, with only in-frame sequences that have V and J called. A part of the clones is gone; compared with another copy, unresolved V genes explain less than half, and the rest is unexplained. The table for this sample lists about 680,000 clones; over 65% of them were counted only once. The ten largest clones take up 1.7% of the sample. The sequencing input was memory CD4+ T cells sorted from blood. The sample's cell subset or site label, in plain terms: CD45RA-negative fraction. These receptors all stem from a woman aged 30 to 39 in good health.

This clone was recorded once. This chain joins TRBV19 and TRBJ2-5, with D possibly TRBD1 on 6 matching bases. The V and J ends lost 1 base and 2 bases respectively, with 17 bases between them. Germline assignment: CDR1 LNHDA and CDR2 SQIVND (reference sequence). The length of the CDR3 is 17 residues. Here the CDR3 DNA reads TGTGCCAGTAGTATAGGTGGGGGCAGACTTGGACAAGAGACCCAGTACTTC. Translation: CASSIGGGRLGQETQYF.

The V call is TRBV2, the J call TRBJ1-2; tentatively, D is TRBD1 (5 bases). The V end lost 9 bases, the J end lost 8 bases, and 16 bases lay between the germline ends. The CDR3 covers 12 residues. Germline lookup yields CDR1 SNHLY and CDR2 FYNNEI. The CDR3 here is CARVWGWYGYTF. CDR3 nucleotide sequence: TGTGCCAGGGTATGGGGGTGGTACGGCTACACCTTC.

The chain recombines TRBV2 with TRBJ2-3; no clear D gene. CDR3 size: 13 residues. Per the germline V gene, CDR1 is SNHLY and CDR2 is FYNNEI. Trimming took off 10 bases at V and 2 bases at J, with 13 bases between the two ends. The CDR3 is CAIAGSSTDTQYF. In nucleotides, the CDR3 is TGTGCCATCGCCGGGTCCTCCACAGATACGCAGTATTTT. Supplemented by reference TRBV2 and TRBJ2-3, the full variable domain reads EPEVTQTPSHQVTQMGQEVILRCVPISNHLYFYWYRQILGQKVEFLVSFYNNEISEKSEIFDDQFSVERPDGSNFTLKIRSTKLEDSAMYFCAIAGSSTDTQYFGPGTRLTVL.

A few counts support this clone. The V gene is TRBV19, the J gene TRBJ2-2; the D is unclear. The CDR3 has 12 amino acids. V dropped 6 bases and J dropped 5 bases, with 7 bases sitting between them. The germline V gene has CDR1 LNHDA and CDR2 SQIVND (reference sequence). The CDR3 DNA reads TGTGCCAGTAGGTCAATTACCGGGGAGCTGTTTTTT. Amino acid sequence: CASRSITGELFF.

The chain has TRBV2 and TRBJ2-1, with D hard to call. CDR3 size: 10 residues. V lost 2 bases and J 13 bases, leaving 6 bases between the germline ends. The V gene's germline CDR1 is SNHLY and CDR2 FYNNEI. The CDR3 DNA reads as TGTGCCAGCAGTGAACGAAGCCAGTTCTTC. Encoded protein: CASSERSQFF.

This clone has only one observation. The chain employs TRBV6-5 and TRBJ2-3, with 7 bases that match TRBD1. V gave up 5 bases and J gave up 4 bases; unmatched junction bases: 9. CDR1 is MNHEY, CDR2 SVGAGI, per germline. The CDR3 spans 15 residues. CDR3 sequence (DNA): TGTGCCAGCAGTGGCCCAAACAGGGGAGCAGATACGCAGTATTTT. Amino acids: CASSGPNRGADTQYF.

The chain is built from TRBV28 and TRBJ1-1; maybe TRBD1 (5 bases). The CDR3 sequence is 15 residues long. V dropped 6 bases and J dropped 3 bases, with 17 bases sitting between them. Per the germline V gene, CDR1 is MDHEN and CDR2 is SYDVKM. The CDR3 sequence is CASRLPPGGDTEAFF. In nucleotides, the CDR3 is TGTGCCAGCAGGCTACCACCGGGGGGGGACACTGAAGCTTTCTTT. The whole variable domain, remainder taken from reference TRBV28 and TRBJ1-1, is DVKVTQSSRYLVKRTGEKVFLECVQDMDHENMFWYRQDPGLGLRLIYFSYDVKMKEKGDIPEGYSVSREKKERFSLILESASTNQTSMYLCASRLPPGGDTEAFFGQGTRLTVV.

This chain uses TRBV18 with TRBJ1-1, with 10 bases identical to TRBD1. The CDR3 consists of 16 residues. Per germline, CDR1 KGHSH and CDR2 LQKENI. J gave up 4 bases and V 0 bases, and 5 bases lay outside the gene matches. CDR3 in amino acids: CASSPPNRDRGTEAFF. Written as DNA, the CDR3 is TGTGCCAGCTCACCACCTAACAGGGACAGGGGCACTGAAGCTTTCTTT.

There are many counts of this clone. CDR3 DNA sequence: TGTGCCAGCAGCTTAATTGGGAGCACTGAAGCTTTCTTT. This gives the protein CASSLIGSTEAFF. This rearrangement joins TRBV7-3 to TRBJ1-1; D unresolved. V was trimmed by 1 base and J by 4 bases, leaving 7 bases between them. CDR1 SGHTA and CDR2 FQGTGA come from the germline V gene. The length of the CDR3 is 13 residues.